This T cell receptor beta chain was identified during a study of spatial heterogeneity in lung cancer. This clonotype has ten or more counts. Its antigen is still unknown. CDR3 length: 12 residues. Germline values: CDR1 SEHNR, CDR2 FQNEAQ (reference sequence). V lost 3 bases to trimming and J lost 4 bases, with 6 bases between them. In TCRdb, the 5' RACE reads were re-called with MiXCR into one record per CDR3 protein. Here the sample spans approximately 11,000 distinct CDR3 sequences, 5.1% being singletons. Whole-study findings and limits: It was estimated that coverage of tumor T cells reached 6.5% to 7% for alpha chains and 13% to 15% for beta chains. Mutation tallies in tumors tracked expanded intratumoral alpha and beta TCR counts. Tallies of expanded TCRs, which were sorted into ubiquitous and regional groups, correlated with counts of ubiquitous and regional nonsynonymous mutations, respectively.

Time point of the sample: sample taken at primary tumor resection. Untreated early-stage non-small cell lung cancer patients, some 70 in total, were the donors. The chain has TRBV7-9 and TRBJ2-5; weak D call: TRBD1 (5 bases). The receptor's source is a male donor with early-stage non-small cell lung cancer. This material consisted of lung tumor tissue, taken at surgery. This CDR3 reads CASSFTGETQYF. CDR3 sequence (DNA): TGTGCCAGCAGCTTTACAGGAGAGACCCAGTACTTC.